Listed below are T cell receptor beta chains from one sample, sequenced in a study of identical twins. TCRdb itself ran the 5' RACE reads through MiXCR, one entry per CDR3 protein. The table records approximately 890,000 distinct CDR3 sequences, approximately 13% of them present only once. A further study also used this sample, focusing on yellow fever vaccine responses in identical twins.

Sequences were obtained from PBMCs. The receptors come from a woman between 18 and 30 years old in good health. The CDR3 runs from the conserved cysteine through the conserved F or W. The D gene is left open where the match is weak. The size field is filled for only some rows; it gives once, few, many or a size class.

J gene,D gene,V gene,clone size,CDR3 protein,CDR3 DNA
TRBJ2-1,.,TRBV20-1,few,CSAGGSNEQFF,TGCAGTGCTGGGGGTTCAAATGAGCAGTTCTTC
TRBJ2-7,.,TRBV6-5,.,CASSYSIGGGSYEQYF,TGTGCCAGCAGTTACTCGATAGGAGGGGGCTCCTACGAGCAGTACTTC
TRBJ2-3,.,TRBV12-3/TRBV12-4,many,CASSFVPKDTQYF,TGTGCCAGCAGTTTTGTGCCGAAGGATACGCAGTATTTT
TRBJ2-2,TRBD2,TRBV10-3,.,CAIRFGLAQTGELFF,TGTGCCATCAGATTTGGACTAGCGCAGACCGGGGAGCTGTTTTTT
TRBJ2-1,.,TRBV6-2/TRBV6-3,.,CASREQGLSYNEQFF,TGTGCCAGCAGGGAACAGGGTTTATCCTACAATGAGCAGTTCTTC
TRBJ2-5,.,TRBV9,few,CASSVDVGVRETQYF,TGTGCCAGCAGCGTAGATGTAGGGGTTCGGGAGACCCAGTACTTC
TRBJ2-2,.,TRBV3-1,many,CASRRSTGELFF,TGTGCCAGCAGGCGGAGCACCGGGGAGCTGTTTTTT
TRBJ2-1,.,TRBV28,few,CASSLSPRVNEQFF,TGTGCCAGCAGTTTATCCCCCAGGGTAAATGAGCAGTTCTTC
TRBJ2-1,TRBD1,TRBV29-1,.,CSVEDRGIYNEQFF,TGCAGCGTTGAAGACAGGGGGATCTACAATGAGCAGTTCTTC
TRBJ2-1,TRBD1,TRBV9,.,CASSAATGAYEQFF,TGTGCCAGCAGTGCCGCCACAGGGGCCTATGAGCAGTTCTTC
TRBJ2-1,.,TRBV27,many,CASSLYPPGYEQFF,TGTGCCAGCAGTTTATACCCCCCGGGCTACGAGCAGTTCTTC
TRBJ1-1,TRBD1,TRBV20-1,few,CSARPGQALNTEAFF,TGCAGTGCTAGGCCGGGACAGGCCCTGAACACTGAAGCTTTCTTT
TRBJ1-1,.,TRBV5-1,few,CASSSPGYSTEAFF,TGCGCCAGCAGCAGTCCCGGGTATAGCACTGAAGCTTTCTTT
TRBJ2-6,TRBD1,TRBV7-9,.,CASSWGQNSGANVLTF,TGTGCCAGCAGCTGGGGACAGAACTCTGGGGCCAACGTCCTGACTTTC
TRBJ2-1,TRBD1,TRBV12-3/TRBV12-4,few,CASSFKDRVINEQFF,TGTGCCAGCAGTTTTAAGGACAGGGTAATCAATGAGCAGTTCTTC
TRBJ2-1,.,TRBV3-1,many,CASSLGQSHEQFF,TGTGCCAGCAGCCTTGGACAGTCCCATGAGCAGTTCTTC
TRBJ2-5,.,TRBV28,.,CASSSVEETQYF,TGTGCCAGCAGTTCAGTCGAGGAGACCCAGTACTTC
TRBJ2-3,TRBD2,TRBV15,few,CATSRDPAGGPDTQYF,TGTGCCACCAGCAGAGATCCCGCGGGAGGGCCGGATACGCAGTATTTT
TRBJ1-5,.,TRBV20-1,many,CSARDSNQPQHF,TGCAGTGCTAGAGATAGCAATCAGCCCCAGCATTTT
TRBJ2-7,.,TRBV5-6,few,CASSRTPSGVYEQYF,TGTGCCAGCAGCCGAACCCCATCCGGAGTCTACGAGCAGTACTTC
TRBJ2-1,.,TRBV13,.,CASSLAGSSAYNEQFF,TGTGCCAGCAGCTTAGCGGGTAGTTCGGCCTACAATGAGCAGTTCTTC
TRBJ1-1,TRBD1,TRBV6-1,.,CASSEGRQGADEAFF,TGTGCCAGCAGTGAAGGACGACAGGGGGCCGATGAAGCTTTCTTT
TRBJ1-5,.,TRBV2,few,CASSEAKRNQPQHF,TGTGCCAGCAGTGAAGCGAAACGGAATCAGCCCCAGCATTTT
TRBJ2-1,TRBD1,TRBV18,many,CASSLMTGGDEQFF,TGTGCCAGCTCCCTCATGACAGGGGGCGATGAGCAGTTCTTC
TRBJ1-5,.,TRBV9,few,CASSVGAVGVQPQHF,TGTGCCAGCAGCGTAGGGGCGGTGGGAGTCCAGCCCCAGCATTTT
TRBJ2-1,TRBD2,TRBV28,.,CASSFSRTSSSYNEQFF,TGTGCCAGCAGTTTCTCCAGGACTAGCAGCTCCTACAATGAGCAGTTCTTC
TRBJ2-5,.,TRBV6-1,few,CASSQHGDSKGPGQTQYF,TGTGCCAGCAGTCAACACGGAGACAGCAAGGGTCCAGGACAGACCCAGTACTTC
TRBJ2-3,TRBD2,TRBV2,.,CASSELAGVGADTQYF,TGTGCCAGCAGTGAACTAGCGGGAGTGGGAGCAGATACGCAGTATTTT
TRBJ2-1,TRBD2,TRBV29-1,.,CVGSGAYNEQFF,TGCGTTGGGAGCGGGGCCTACAATGAGCAGTTCTTC
TRBJ2-1,TRBD2,TRBV7-9,.,CASTYTSAGGGEQFF,TGTGCCAGCACCTACACGTCGGCGGGAGGGGGTGAGCAGTTCTTC
TRBJ2-3,.,TRBV7-3,few,CASSLTRDSPGTDTQYF,TGTGCCAGCAGCCTTACCAGGGACTCCCCTGGCACAGATACGCAGTATTTT
TRBJ1-5,.,TRBV20-1,.,CSAYRAQPQHF,TGCAGTGCTTACCGGGCTCAGCCCCAGCATTTT
TRBJ2-3,TRBD2,TRBV4-2,many,CASSQGAGSTDTQYF,TGTGCCAGCAGCCAAGGAGCGGGGAGCACAGATACGCAGTATTTT
TRBJ1-3,.,TRBV27,many,CASSLFDPSYSGNTIYF,TGTGCCAGCAGTTTATTTGACCCTTCCTACTCTGGAAACACCATATATTTT
TRBJ2-1,.,TRBV5-1,.,CASSLASRNEQFF,TGCGCCAGCAGCTTGGCCTCTAGGAATGAGCAGTTCTTC
TRBJ1-1,.,TRBV5-1,.,CASSLVQGPEAFF,TGCGCCAGCAGCTTGGTTCAGGGACCTGAAGCTTTCTTT
TRBJ2-3,.,TRBV7-9,many,CASRNGPEDTQYF,TGTGCCAGCAGAAACGGCCCGGAGGATACGCAGTATTTT
TRBJ2-1,TRBD2,TRBV2,.,CASSRDSGSTHNEQFF,TGTGCCAGCAGTAGGGATAGCGGGAGTACCCACAATGAGCAGTTCTTC
TRBJ2-2,TRBD2,TRBV6-5,.,CASSYSGATSGRGELFF,TGTGCCAGCAGTTACTCGGGGGCGACTAGCGGGAGAGGGGAGCTGTTTTTT
TRBJ2-2,.,TRBV7-8,.,CASSFPSGEAWGTGELFF,TGTGCCAGCAGCTTCCCTTCAGGGGAAGCCTGGGGCACCGGGGAGCTGTTTTTT
TRBJ2-1,TRBD1,TRBV29-1,many,CSVEGGQDLSYNEQFF,TGCAGCGTTGAAGGGGGACAGGACCTATCCTACAATGAGCAGTTCTTC
TRBJ2-7,.,TRBV20-1,.,CSATPPFSVPSKYEQYF,TGCAGTGCCACCCCACCCTTTTCGGTCCCATCCAAATACGAGCAGTACTTC
TRBJ2-1,TRBD2,TRBV24-1,.,CATSDPGLAGEQFF,TGTGCCACCAGTGATCCAGGACTAGCGGGTGAGCAGTTCTTC
TRBJ2-7,TRBD2,TRBV12-3/TRBV12-4,many,CASSWDYGYEQYF,TGTGCCAGCAGTTGGGACTACGGCTACGAGCAGTACTTC
TRBJ1-6,.,TRBV10-1,.,CAARTPRVSPLHF,TGCGCCGCCCGGACTCCGAGGGTTTCACCCCTCCACTTT
TRBJ1-4,.,TRBV20-1,.,CSASEAGKLFF,TGCAGTGCTAGCGAGGCCGGAAAACTGTTTTTT
TRBJ2-3,TRBD2,TRBV12-3/TRBV12-4,few,CASSFGWAGVGETDTQYF,TGTGCCAGCAGTTTCGGTTGGGCGGGGGTAGGGGAAACAGATACGCAGTATTTT
TRBJ2-2,.,TRBV20-1,.,CSARGDTSGELFF,TGCAGTGCTAGAGGGGATACTTCAGGGGAGCTGTTTTTT
TRBJ2-1,TRBD2,TRBV18,few,CASSPPDLLGGYYNEQFF,TGTGCCAGCTCACCACCGGACCTTCTGGGAGGGTACTACAATGAGCAGTTCTTC
TRBJ1-2,TRBD1,TRBV12-3/TRBV12-4,few,CASSSYPGTGPNYGYTF,TGTGCCAGCAGTTCGTATCCCGGGACAGGGCCTAACTATGGCTACACCTTC
TRBJ2-3,.,TRBV19,once,CASSPSTATDTQYF,TGTGCCAGTAGTCCCTCGACGGCCACAGATACGCAGTATTTT
TRBJ2-3,.,TRBV15,few,CATTRGAGTDTQYF,TGTGCCACTACACGGGGGGCCGGCACAGATACGCAGTATTTT
TRBJ2-5,.,TRBV28,.,CASSRRRSTKETQYF,TGTGCCAGCAGTAGACGACGGAGCACTAAAGAGACCCAGTACTTC
TRBJ2-2,TRBD1,TRBV24-1,many,CATSRDRYYGGELFF,TGTGCCACCAGCCGGGACAGGTACTATGGCGGGGAGCTGTTTTTT
TRBJ2-2,TRBD2,TRBV19,.,CASTSVHSGELFF,TGTGCCAGCACTAGCGTTCACTCCGGGGAGCTGTTTTTT
TRBJ2-3,.,TRBV10-3,.,CAMSEQGTDTQYF,TGTGCCATGAGTGAGCAGGGAACAGATACGCAGTATTTT
TRBJ2-3,TRBD2,TRBV7-8,.,CASSLEASGSRSDTQYF,TGTGCCAGCAGCTTAGAAGCTAGCGGGAGTAGGTCAGATACGCAGTATTTT
TRBJ2-1,TRBD1,TRBV5-1,few,CASSFREQGAAGTYNEQFF,TGCGCCAGCAGCTTTAGAGAACAGGGGGCAGCGGGAACCTACAATGAGCAGTTCTTC
TRBJ2-5,TRBD2,TRBV7-8,.,CASSSSTGGQETQYF,TGTGCCAGCAGCTCTTCGACCGGGGGGCAAGAGACCCAGTACTTC
TRBJ1-2,TRBD1,TRBV24-1,.,CATSDTDRVYGYTF,TGTGCCACCAGTGATACGGACAGGGTCTATGGCTACACCTTC